This entry concerns a single T cell receptor beta chain. The sample belongs to a study of shared clonotypes between healthy human individuals. Once extracted for a subset, genomic DNA was divided evenly among several immunoSEQ plates. Using immunoSEQ multiplex PCR, the repertoire was profiled, and TCRdb retains in-frame clones only, with some absent. The table records around 600,000 clones, approximately 96% of them present only once. Positively selected for CCR7, the CD45RO-negative cells used as naive CD8 cells excluded terminally differentiated effector memory CD45RA+ cells. The V end lost 4 bases, the J end lost 8 bases, and 6 bases lay between the germline ends. Germline V gene data show CDR1 as SQVTM and CDR2 as ANQGSEA. The CDR3 has 10 residues.

Sequences were obtained from naive CD8+ T cells sorted from blood. The TCR sequence derives from a woman in her thirties in good health. The rearrangement uses TRBV29-1 and TRBJ2-1; the D call may be TRBD1 or TRBD2 (5 bases each). The CDR3 spells CSVGGDEQFF. Here the CDR3 DNA reads TGCAGCGTTGGAGGGGATGAGCAGTTCTTC.